The 22 T cell receptor beta chains below were found in one sample sequenced in a study of blood T cells in healthy people across ages. PCR was performed a second time for roughly 7 to 11 cycles using a sample-barcoded 5' primer and a J-beta primer mix. Each CDR3 protein is one row after TCRdb ran MiXCR on the 5' RACE reads. The data hold roughly 730,000 distinct CDR3 sequences, with more than 50% observed a single time. Sequenced input: blood. These TCRs come from a man between 40 and 49 years old in good health.

This sequence joins TRBV7-9 and TRBJ2-3; perhaps TRBD1 as D (5 bases). This CDR3 contains 15 residues. CDR1 is SEHNR and CDR2 is FQNEAQ in the germline V gene (reference sequence). V lost 5 bases, J lost 2 bases, and 14 bases lay in between. The CDR3 sequence: CASSDPAGFTDTQYF. In DNA form, the CDR3 reads TGTGCCAGCAGCGACCCGGCAGGGTTCACAGATACGCAGTATTTT.

This clonotype turned up a few times. The chain uses TRBV14 and TRBJ2-7; 9 positions match TRBD2. Germline V gene data show CDR1 as SGHDN and CDR2 as FVKESK. The CDR3 totals 15 residues. V lost 2 bases to trimming and J lost 0 bases; unmatched junction nucleotides: 2. CDR3: CASSQRLAVSYEQYF. The CDR3 DNA sequence: TGTGCCAGCAGCCAAAGACTAGCGGTCTCCTACGAGCAGTACTTC.

This clonotype was counted between two and nine times. This chain uses TRBV3-1 with TRBJ1-2, with D perhaps matching TRBD1 (6 bases). The CDR3 extends over 15 amino acids. V was cut by 4 bases and J by 4 bases, with 16 bases left in between. From germline, CDR1 is LGHDT and CDR2 YNNKEL (reference sequence). CDR3 loop: CASSPYRDITYGYTF. The CDR3 bases are TGTGCCAGCAGCCCGTACCGGGACATAACCTATGGCTACACCTTC.

This clonotype was counted a few times. The chain combines TRBV29-1 with TRBJ1-2; 9 nucleotides agree with TRBD1. Germline V CDR1 and CDR2: SQVTM, ANQGSEA. This CDR3 has 13 residues. The V and J ends lost 2 bases and 7 bases, in that order; junction bases with no gene match: 5. CDR3 loop: CSVEYRGLSGYTF. The DNA for the CDR3 is TGCAGCGTTGAATACAGGGGGCTTTCTGGCTACACCTTC. The full variable domain, rest sourced from reference TRBV29-1 and TRBJ1-2, is SAVISQKPSRDICQRGTSLTIQCQVDSQVTMMFWYRQQPGQSLTLIATANQGSEATYESGFVIDKFPISRPNLTFSTLTVSNMSPEDSSIYLCSVEYRGLSGYTFGSGTRLTVV.

This clonotype was observed a few times. The chain couples TRBV29-1 to TRBJ2-1, with a weak D call TRBD2 (5 bases). The CDR3 loop spans 11 amino acids. Germline CDR1 is SQVTM and CDR2 is ANQGSEA. Trimming cost V 4 bases and J 5 bases, with 6 bases left between them. CDR3 in amino acids: CSVARDNEQFF. The DNA of the CDR3 is TGCAGCGTTGCGAGGGACAATGAGCAGTTCTTC.

This clonotype was found a few times. The chain combines TRBV5-1 with TRBJ1-2, with 7 nucleotides matching TRBD1. V lost 2 bases and J lost 8; bases outside the gene matches: 6. The V gene's germline CDR1 is SGHRS and CDR2 YFSETQ. This CDR3 has 13 amino acids. CDR3 region: CASSFWTGGGYTF. The CDR3 DNA is TGCGCCAGCAGCTTCTGGACAGGTGGAGGCTACACCTTC.

This clonotype was seen many times. The chain uses TRBV20-1 and TRBJ1-1, with TRBD1 matching 11 bases. The CDR3 spans 12 residues. CDR1 and CDR2 (germline): DFQATT, SNEGSKA (reference sequence). CDR3 loop: CSAGTGGTEAFF. In DNA form, the CDR3 reads TGCAGCGCCGGGACAGGGGGGACTGAAGCTTTCTTT.

This clonotype occurred a few times. The chain uses TRBV28 and TRBJ2-7; D remains ambiguous. V was trimmed by 4 bases and J by 2 bases, leaving 12 bases between them. Germline CDR1 MDHEN, CDR2 SYDVKM. The CDR3 totals 14 residues. The CDR3 region has the DNA TGTGCCAGCAGTTGGAACCAGCCGCCCTACGAGCAGTACTTC. Its translation: CASSWNQPPYEQYF.

This clonotype was seen only a few times. The junction does not match germline at one end; this may be a read error. J is TRBJ2-5 and V is TRBV2, with unresolved D. This CDR3 spans 11 amino acids. Germline lookup yields CDR1 SNHLY and CDR2 FYNNEI. CDR3 sequence: CASRTEETQYF. The CDR3 nucleotides read TGCGCCAGCAGGACCGAAGAGACCCAGTACTTC. Complete variable domain (other parts from reference TRBV2 and TRBJ2-5): EPEVTQTPSHQVTQMGQEVILRCVPISNHLYFYWYRQILGQKVEFLVSFYNNEISEKSEIFDDQFSVERPDGSNFTLKIRSTKLEDSAMYFCASRTEETQYFGPGTRLLVL.

The rearrangement uses TRBV29-1 and TRBJ2-1, with D possibly TRBD1 on 6 matching bases. The CDR3 extends over 13 amino acids. The germline V and J ends were trimmed by 6 bases and 0 bases, with 9 bases remaining between them. In germline, CDR1 is SQVTM, CDR2 ANQGSEA. As DNA, the CDR3 is TGCAGCGTCTCGACAGGCTCCTACAATGAGCAGTTCTTC. Its translation is CSVSTGSYNEQFF.

This clonotype was observed at least ten times. At one of its ends the junction is not consistent with the germline gene, which may arise from a read error. This chain connects TRBV5-1 to TRBJ2-1; D may be TRBD1 (6 bases). Germline CDR1 and CDR2: SGHRS and YFSETQ. This CDR3 has 13 residues. CDR3 sequence: CASSLDRNNEQFF. The CDR3 nucleotides are TGTGCCAGCAGTTTAGACAGGAACAATGAGCAGTTCTTC.

This clonotype was observed a few times. The genes are TRBV7-9 and TRBJ2-3; the D gene is possibly TRBD1 (5 bases). The V and J ends lost 6 bases and 6 bases respectively, with 16 bases between them. Germline-derived CDR1 and CDR2 are SEHNR and FQNEAQ (reference sequence). This CDR3 has 14 amino acids. The CDR3, as DNA: TGTGCCAGCAGTTCGAACTCAGGGTCGGATACGCAGTATTTT. Translated, it gives CASSSNSGSDTQYF.

This chain uses TRBV6-2 or TRBV6-3 with TRBJ2-7, with 10 bases that match TRBD2. Germline V gene data show CDR1 as MNHEY and CDR2 as SVGEGT. V shed 7 bases and J 0 bases; nucleotides not matched to a gene: 6. The CDR3 contains 15 residues. The chain's CDR3 is CASTQPSGSSYEQYF. In DNA form, the CDR3 reads TGTGCCAGCACTCAGCCTAGCGGGAGCTCCTACGAGCAGTACTTC.

The chain recombines TRBV12-3 or TRBV12-4 with TRBJ2-1, with D perhaps assigned TRBD1 or TRBD2 (5 bases each). This CDR3 spans 16 amino acids. The V end was cut by 3 bases, the J end by 7 bases, with 19 bases between. The CDR3 here is CASSFRGGRGFNEQFF. In nucleotides, the CDR3 is TGTGCCAGCAGTTTTAGGGGCGGCAGAGGGTTTAATGAGCAGTTCTTC.

This clonotype turned up a few times. The J gene is TRBJ1-6, the V gene TRBV11-2, with 8 positions matching TRBD1. This CDR3 is 18 amino acids long. Germline trimming cut 8 bases from V and 0 bases from J; bases unmatched to any gene: 12. CDR1 is SGHAT, CDR2 FQNNGV, per germline. Here the CDR3 reads CASSKDRVQSSYNSPLHF. CDR3 sequence (DNA): TGTGCCAGCTCGAAGGACAGGGTGCAGAGCTCCTATAATTCACCCCTCCACTTT.

The rearrangement uses TRBV20-1 and TRBJ1-2; D is unclear. This CDR3 has 14 amino acids. Germline CDR1 reads DFQATT; CDR2 reads SNEGSKA (reference sequence). V dropped 3 bases and J dropped 10 bases, with 21 bases sitting between them. In DNA form, the CDR3 reads TGCAGTGCTAGTATTAATCCCAGAGGAGGCTTCTACACCTTC. Its protein product is CSASINPRGGFYTF.

The CDR3 nucleotides are TGTGCCAGCAGCTTGCGGGGAGAAAACATTCAGTACTTC. Translating gives CASSLRGENIQYF. The chain uses TRBV7-2 and TRBJ2-4; D perhaps matches TRBD2 (6 bases). Deletions cut 3 bases from V and 5 bases from J, with 8 bases between. CDR3 size: 13 residues. Germline loops: CDR1 SGHTA, CDR2 FQGNSA.

This clonotype was seen a few times. This chain links TRBV7-2 with TRBJ1-2; D perhaps matches TRBD1 (6 bases). The CDR3 contains 13 residues. The V gene lost 7 bases and the J gene lost 3 bases, with 12 bases spanning the gap. Germline assignment: CDR1 SGHTA and CDR2 FQGNSA. The CDR3 loop is CASTSGDHYGYTF. The CDR3 DNA follows: TGTGCCAGCACCTCAGGGGACCACTATGGCTACACCTTC. The variable domain in full, with the rest retrieved from reference TRBV7-2 and TRBJ1-2, is GAGVSQSPSNKVTEKGKDVELRCDPISGHTALYWYRQSLGQGLEFLIYFQGNSAPDKSGLPSDRFSAERTGGSVSTLTIQRTQQEDSAVYLCASTSGDHYGYTFGSGTRLTVV.

This clonotype appeared a few times. The chain has TRBV5-1 and TRBJ2-7, with unresolved D. With 0 bases removed from V and 8 bases from J, the gap between germline ends came to 18 bases. Germline V gene data show CDR1 as SGHRS and CDR2 as YFSETQ. The CDR3 totals 15 residues. The DNA for the CDR3 is TGCGCCAGCAGCTTGGAGGCGAGGCCAGAAGAACAGCAGTACTTC. It is translated as CASSLEARPEEQQYF.

V gene TRBV10-3 combines with J gene TRBJ2-3; 8 bases line up with TRBD2. Germline lookup yields CDR1 ENHRY and CDR2 SYGVKD. This CDR3 spans 13 amino acids. The trim removed 11 bases at V and 0 bases at J, leaving 4 bases unmatched. The CDR3 coding sequence is TGTGCCCTTAGCGGGGACAGCACAGATACGCAGTATTTT. It encodes CALSGDSTDTQYF.

This rearrangement joins TRBV28 to TRBJ2-3, with 8 bases lining up with TRBD2. There are 16 residues in the CDR3. The germline CDR1 and CDR2 sequences are MDHEN and SYDVKM. The ends lost 7 bases at V and 4 bases at J; junction bases unmatched: 13. Written as DNA, the CDR3 is TGTGCCAGCAACGCCCCTGGGACTAGTTTCTCAGATACGCAGTATTTT. Protein sequence: CASNAPGTSFSDTQYF.

A few counts support this clonotype. The chain uses TRBV10-3 and TRBJ2-3; D gene uncertain. The CDR3 has 15 amino acids. CDR1 is ENHRY, CDR2 SYGVKD, per germline. Trimming shortened V by 3 bases and J by 0 bases, and 10 bases separated the two germline ends. The CDR3 DNA follows: TGTGCCATCAGTGATTCCAGGATTAGCACAGATACGCAGTATTTT. This translates into CAISDSRISTDTQYF.